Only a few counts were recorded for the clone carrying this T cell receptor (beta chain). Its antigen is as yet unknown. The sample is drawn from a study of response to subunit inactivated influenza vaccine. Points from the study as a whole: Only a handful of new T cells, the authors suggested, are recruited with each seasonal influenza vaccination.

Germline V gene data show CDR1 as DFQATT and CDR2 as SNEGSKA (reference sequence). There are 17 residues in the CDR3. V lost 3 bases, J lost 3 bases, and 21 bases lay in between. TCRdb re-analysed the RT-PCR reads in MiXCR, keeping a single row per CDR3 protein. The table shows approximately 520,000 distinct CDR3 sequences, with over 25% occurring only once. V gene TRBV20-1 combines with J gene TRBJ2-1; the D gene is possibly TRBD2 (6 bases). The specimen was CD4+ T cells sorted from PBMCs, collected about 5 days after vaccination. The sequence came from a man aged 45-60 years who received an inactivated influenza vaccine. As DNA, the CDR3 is TGCAGTGCTAGTCCCCAAACTAGCTCTCCAAACTACAATGAGCAGTTCTTC. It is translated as CSASPQTSSPNYNEQFF.